The 10 T cell receptor beta chains below come from one sample, sequenced in a study of blood T cell repertoires in COVID-19. This table comes from immunoSEQ multiplex PCR, and its TCRdb copy is limited to in-frame clones, with some not included. The sample gives roughly 150,000 clones, roughly 88% of which show up once; 7.2% is in the top ten. The sequenced sample consisted of peripheral blood. The receptors were gathered from a woman aged 45-59 years in a cohort sampled during active or convalescent COVID-19.

This chain links TRBV4-1 with TRBJ1-5, with D tentatively TRBD1 (6 bases). The ends were cut back, 0 bases at V and 4 bases at J, with 10 bases in the middle. Germline values: CDR1 MGHRA, CDR2 YSYEKL. The CDR3 is 15 amino acids. CDR3 in DNA: TGCGCCAGCAGCCAAGACGGACAGAGTAATCAGCCCCAGCATTTT. This gives the protein CASSQDGQSNQPQHF.

The rearrangement joins TRBV2 to TRBJ2-7, with D perhaps TRBD2 (6 bases). V was trimmed by 5 bases and J by 2 bases, leaving 10 bases between them. The germline CDR1 and CDR2 sequences are SNHLY and FYNNEI. This CDR3 spans 13 amino acids. DNA of the CDR3: TGTGCCAGCAGTACCGGGACTGCCTACGAGCAGTACTTC. Its protein product is CASSTGTAYEQYF.

This chain links TRBV4-1 with TRBJ1-5; 7 bases line up with TRBD1. Germline V CDR1 and CDR2: MGHRA, YSYEKL. The ends lost 4 bases at V and 0 bases at J; junction bases unmatched: 21. This CDR3 is built from 21 residues. CDR3 loop: CASSPQRRDRVVGNSNQPQHF. CDR3 sequence (DNA): TGCGCCAGCAGCCCGCAGCGACGAGACAGGGTTGTTGGCAATAGCAATCAGCCCCAGCATTTT.

The CDR3 sequence is CASSTTGPYGYTF. The DNA of the CDR3 is TGTGCCAGCAGCACGACAGGGCCCTATGGCTACACCTTC. J is TRBJ1-2 and V is TRBV7-9, with 7 nucleotides matching TRBD1. Germline assignment: CDR1 SEHNR and CDR2 FQNEAQ (reference sequence). The CDR3 length is 13 residues. V lost 5 bases to trimming and J lost 4 bases; unmatched junction nucleotides: 4.

The rearrangement uses TRBV4-1 and TRBJ1-4; perhaps TRBD1 as D (6 bases). With 2 bases removed from V and 0 bases from J, the gap between germline ends came to 13 bases. CDR1 and CDR2 (germline): MGHRA, YSYEKL. There are 17 residues in the CDR3. This CDR3 is CASSQRVQGTTNEKLFF. Here the CDR3 DNA reads TGCGCCAGCAGCCAAAGGGTGCAGGGGACAACTAATGAAAAACTGTTTTTT.

The chain has TRBV4-1 and TRBJ1-6; D is unresolved. The CDR3 covers 17 residues. Germline-derived CDR1 and CDR2 are MGHRA and YSYEKL. Trimming removed 5 bases from V and 7 bases from J, with 21 bases in between. DNA for the CDR3: TGCGCCAGCAGCATACCGGGAGGCTCCTTTTTAAATTCACCCCTCCACTTT. This encodes CASSIPGGSFLNSPLHF.

The genes are TRBV6-5 and TRBJ1-2; 7 bases agree with TRBD1. This CDR3 contains 15 residues. Germline V gene sequence: CDR1 MNHEY, CDR2 SVGAGI. V was pared by 6 bases and J by 3 bases, with 10 bases of the junction left unmatched. This CDR3 is CASRRIGQVHYGYTF. In nucleotides, the CDR3 is TGTGCCAGCAGACGAATCGGACAGGTCCACTATGGCTACACCTTC.

The chain is built from TRBV7-9 and TRBJ2-2; TRBD2 aligns across 8 bases. Per the germline V gene, CDR1 is SEHNR and CDR2 is FQNEAQ (reference sequence). This CDR3 contains 17 residues. The ends lost 5 bases at V and 0 bases at J; junction bases unmatched: 8. This CDR3 reads CASSQWGGLANTGELFF. The CDR3 nucleotides are TGTGCCAGCAGCCAATGGGGGGGACTAGCGAACACCGGGGAGCTGTTTTTT.

This chain joins TRBV21-1 and TRBJ2-7; TRBD1, the table's D call, lacks a check against the DNA. TRBV21-1 is a pseudogene segment. The CDR3 runs 15 residues. Written as DNA, the CDR3 is TGTGCCAGCAGCTTATCCGGGACAGGGACCTTCGAGCAGTACTTC. Amino acid sequence: CASSLSGTGTFEQYF.

The chain recombines TRBV6-5 with TRBJ1-3, with a weak D call TRBD1 (5 bases). This CDR3 is built from 15 residues. Per the germline V gene, CDR1 is MNHEY and CDR2 is SVGAGI. The V gene lost 6 bases and the J gene lost 1 base, with 13 bases spanning the gap. The CDR3 nucleotides read TGTGCCAGCAGGGGGGGGGAAGGGTCTGGAAACACCATATATTTT. This translates into CASRGGEGSGNTIYF.